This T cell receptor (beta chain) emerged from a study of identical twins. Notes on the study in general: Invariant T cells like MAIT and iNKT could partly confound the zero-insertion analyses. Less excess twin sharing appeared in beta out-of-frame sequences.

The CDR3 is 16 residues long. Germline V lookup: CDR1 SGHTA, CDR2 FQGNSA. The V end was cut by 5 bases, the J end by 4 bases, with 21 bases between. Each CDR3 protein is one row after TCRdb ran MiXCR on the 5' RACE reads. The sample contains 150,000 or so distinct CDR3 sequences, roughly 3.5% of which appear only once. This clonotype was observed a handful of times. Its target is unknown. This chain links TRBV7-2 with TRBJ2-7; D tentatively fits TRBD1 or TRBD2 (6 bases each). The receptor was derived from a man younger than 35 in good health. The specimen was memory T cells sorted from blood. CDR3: CASSQSRGLLRYEQYF. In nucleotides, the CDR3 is TGTGCCAGCAGCCAAAGCAGGGGACTCCTCCGTTACGAGCAGTACTTC. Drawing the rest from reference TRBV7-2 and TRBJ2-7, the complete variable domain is GAGVSQSPSNKVTEKGKDVELRCDPISGHTALYWYRQSLGQGLEFLIYFQGNSAPDKSGLPSDRFSAERTGGSVSTLTIQRTQQEDSAVYLCASSQSRGLLRYEQYFGPGTRLTVT.